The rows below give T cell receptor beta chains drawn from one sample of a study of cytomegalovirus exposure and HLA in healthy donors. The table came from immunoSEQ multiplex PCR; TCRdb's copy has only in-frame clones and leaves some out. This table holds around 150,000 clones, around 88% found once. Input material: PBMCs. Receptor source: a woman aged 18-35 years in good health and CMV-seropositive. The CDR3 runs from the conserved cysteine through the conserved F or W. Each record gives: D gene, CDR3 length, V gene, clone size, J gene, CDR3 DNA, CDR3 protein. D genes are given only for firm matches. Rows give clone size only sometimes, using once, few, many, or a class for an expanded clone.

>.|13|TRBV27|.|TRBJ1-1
TGTGCCAGCAGTTTATACCCAGGGACTGAAGCTTTCTTT
CASSLYPGTEAFF
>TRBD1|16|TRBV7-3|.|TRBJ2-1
TGTGCCAGCAGCCCTGCCGGGACAGGGGCCGTCAATGAGCAGTTCTTC
CASSPAGTGAVNEQFF
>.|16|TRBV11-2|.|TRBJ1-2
TGTGCCAGCAGCTTAGATCTTAGAGCAGGGAGGTATGGCTACACCTTC
CASSLDLRAGRYGYTF
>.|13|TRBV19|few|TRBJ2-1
TGTGCCAGTAACCGGGGAGACTACAATGAGCAGTTCTTC
CASNRGDYNEQFF
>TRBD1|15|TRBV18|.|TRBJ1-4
TGTGCCAGCTCCCGTCCGACAGGGGAGGGTGAAAAACTGTTTTTT
CASSRPTGEGEKLFF
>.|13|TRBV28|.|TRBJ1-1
TGTGCCAGCAGCTCACTTCAGGAAACTGAAGCTTTCTTT
CASSSLQETEAFF
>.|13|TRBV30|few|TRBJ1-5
TGTGCCTGGAGCTTTTCACGGGATCAGCCCCAGCATTTT
CAWSFSRDQPQHF
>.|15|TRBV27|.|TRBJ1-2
TGTGCCAGCAGTTTATCTTTGGGGCGAAGCTATGGCTACACCTTC
CASSLSLGRSYGYTF
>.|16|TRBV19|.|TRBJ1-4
TGTGCCAGTAAGGAGGGAGATCGGCTAACTAATGAAAAACTGTTTTTT
CASKEGDRLTNEKLFF
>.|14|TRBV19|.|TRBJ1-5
TGTGCCAGTAAAATCCAGGGGTATGATCAGCCCCAGCATTTT
CASKIQGYDQPQHF
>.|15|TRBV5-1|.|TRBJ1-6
TGCGCCAGCAGCTTTTTAGGGCAGCGGGGGGAATCCCTCCACTTT
CASSFLGQRGESLHF
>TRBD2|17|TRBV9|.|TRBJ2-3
TGTGCCAGCAGCGAGTCGCCTCGGACTAGCGATCCAGATACGCAGTATTTT
CASSESPRTSDPDTQYF
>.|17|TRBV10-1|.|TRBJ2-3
TGCGCCAGCAGTGAGTTTGCGGGAAGCGGGCAAGCGAATACGCAGTATTTT
CASSEFAGSGQANTQYF
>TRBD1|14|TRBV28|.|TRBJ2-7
TGTGCCAGCAGTTTTCGGACAGGGGTCCACGAGCAGTACTTC
CASSFRTGVHEQYF
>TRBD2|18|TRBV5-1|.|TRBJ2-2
TGCGCCAGCAGCCCGGGGACTAGCGGGAGGGCCGGTCTCGGGGAGCTGTTTTTT
CASSPGTSGRAGLGELFF
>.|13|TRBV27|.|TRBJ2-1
TGTGCCAGCAGTTTAACAGGGTACAATGAGCAGTTCTTC
CASSLTGYNEQFF
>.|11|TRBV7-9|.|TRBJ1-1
TGTGCCAGCACCCGAACAACAGAAGCTTTCTTT
CASTRTTEAFF
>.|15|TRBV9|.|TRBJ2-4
TGTGCCAGCAGCGTAGGGGACTCCCAAAATAACATTCAGTACTTC
CASSVGDSQNNIQYF
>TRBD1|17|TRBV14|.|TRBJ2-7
TGTGCCAGCAGCCTCACCAGGAGCAGGGACAGCTCCTACGAGCAGTACTTC
CASSLTRSRDSSYEQYF
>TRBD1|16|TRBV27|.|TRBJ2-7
TGTGCCAGCAGTTTATTGGTTGGGACAGCTTCCTACGAGCAGTACTTC
CASSLLVGTASYEQYF
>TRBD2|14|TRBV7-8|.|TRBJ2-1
TGTGCCAGCAGCTTAAGTAGCGGGAGCTCTGAGCAGTTCTTC
CASSLSSGSSEQFF
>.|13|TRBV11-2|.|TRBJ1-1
TGTGCCAGCAGCTCGGACAGGAACACTGAAGCTTTCTTT
CASSSDRNTEAFF
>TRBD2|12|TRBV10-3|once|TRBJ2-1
TGTGCCTCCAGGGCTAGCGGGTCTGAGCAGTTCTTC
CASRASGSEQFF
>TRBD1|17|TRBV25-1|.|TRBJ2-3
TGTGCCAGCAGTGACTCCCCGACAGGGTGGATCGCAGATACGCAGTATTTT
CASSDSPTGWIADTQYF
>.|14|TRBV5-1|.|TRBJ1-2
TGCGCCAGCAGCCACAGGAATGGAGGGCATGGCTACACCTTC
CASSHRNGGHGYTF
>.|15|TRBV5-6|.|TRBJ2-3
TGTGCCAGCAGCTGGGGGGATGCAGGTGGGGATACGCAGTATTTT
CASSWGDAGGDTQYF
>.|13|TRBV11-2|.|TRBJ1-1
TGTGCCAGCAGCCAGGACTGGAACACTGAAGCTTTCTTT
CASSQDWNTEAFF